A single sample is the source of the 3 T cell receptor beta chains below, sequenced in a study of T cells expressing NK-cell markers. Each CDR3 protein gets one entry in TCRdb, which reprocessed the 5' RACE reads and gives no DNA. The sample spans 550,000 to 600,000 distinct CDR3 sequences; the ten largest clones claim about 3.6%. Material for sequencing was blood T cells: a sorted CD56 or NKG2C T cell subset, CD4+ or CD8+ T cells, or bulk PBMC T cells (not recorded which). The receptors were gathered from a young man in good health.

The chain uses TRBV5-1 and TRBJ2-1. The germline V gene encodes CDR1 SGHRS and CDR2 YFSETQ. This CDR3 has 16 amino acids. The CDR3 spells CASSRQTGSSYNEQFF.

V usage is TRBV9 and J usage is TRBJ2-1; the D call of TRBD1 rests on TCRdb alone, since no DNA is present to check it. Germline V gene lookup returns CDR1 SGDLS and CDR2 YYNGEE. The CDR3 has 16 residues. CDR3 region: CASSVAWDRGVDEQFF.

The J gene is TRBJ1-1, the V gene TRBV7-2. This CDR3 has 15 residues. Germline CDR1 and CDR2: SGHTA and FQGNSA. The CDR3 spells CASSLASPTVPEAFF.